Listed below are T cell receptor beta chains from one sample, sequenced in a study of blood T cell repertoires in COVID-19. Clones were sequenced by immunoSEQ multiplex PCR, and TCRdb holds only the in-frame ones, with some missing. This table holds about 150,000 clones, 76% found once. Sequenced sample: peripheral blood. Receptors originate from a woman over 75 with acute or convalescent COVID-19. CDR3s include the opening cysteine and the closing phenylalanine or tryptophan. A D gene is named only where the DNA matches it firmly. The listing skips clone size in some rows; elsewhere it reads once, few, many or a size class.

j_call v_call d_call clone_size cdr3_nt cdr3_aa
TRBJ1-2 TRBV3-1/TRBV3-2 NA NA TGTGCCAGCAGCCAAGAAGGGGCGAGAGCATCGGGCTACACCTTC CASSQEGARASGYTF
TRBJ2-5 TRBV6-2/TRBV6-3 TRBD2 NA TGTGCCAGCAGTTACTATGGGGGGGTGGAAGAGACCCAGTACTTC CASSYYGGVEETQYF
TRBJ1-1 TRBV30 NA NA TGTGCCGGAACAGTCAACACTGAAGCTTTCTTT CAGTVNTEAFF
TRBJ2-7 TRBV19 TRBD2 few TGTGCCAGTAGTAACGGACTAGCGGGAGGGCCTGGTTCCTACGAGCAGTACTTC CASSNGLAGGPGSYEQYF
TRBJ1-5 TRBV4-2 NA NA TGTGCCAGCAGCCCCTATAAGGACAGTCAAAAGCCCCAGCATTTT CASSPYKDSQKPQHF
TRBJ1-2 TRBV18 TRBD1 NA TGTGCCAGCTCACCCGGGGGACAGAGAGCCTACACCTTC CASSPGGQRAYTF
TRBJ2-5 TRBV5-5 TRBD1 NA TGTGCCAACCAGACAGGGTACCAAGAGACCCAGTACTTC CANQTGYQETQYF
TRBJ1-1 TRBV19 TRBD1 NA TGTGCCAGTAGTCCTCTCGGGACAGGGGGCGATAGGGACACTGAAGCTTTCTTT CASSPLGTGGDRDTEAFF
TRBJ2-3 TRBV7-3 TRBD2 few TGTGCCAGCAGCTTAGCCCTAGCGGGAGGCACAGATACGCAGTATTTT CASSLALAGGTDTQYF
TRBJ1-5 TRBV7-6 TRBD1 NA TGTGCCAGCAGCTTAGACAGGGGTTTCGGTCAGCCCCAGCATTTT CASSLDRGFGQPQHF
TRBJ2-7 TRBV6-4 TRBD1 once TGTGCCAGCAGTGACTCGATGGCCAGGGGGCAGTGCGAGCAGTACTTC CASSDSMARGQCEQYF
TRBJ2-5 TRBV27 TRBD2 NA TGTGCCAGCATTAAGAGAGCGGGAGGTCAAGAGACCCAGTACTTC CASIKRAGGQETQYF
TRBJ2-7 TRBV21-1 NA few TGTGCCAGCAGCATCTACAGGCCTAGGTTGGGGCACTACGAGCAGTACTTC CASSIYRPRLGHYEQYF
TRBJ2-1 TRBV12-5 NA NA TGTGCTAGTGGTTTGCTGACTGGTGAGCAGTTCTTC CASGLLTGEQFF
TRBJ1-1 TRBV18 TRBD1 NA TGTGCCAGCGCGACAGGGGCCAGCACTGAAGCTTTCTTT CASATGASTEAFF
TRBJ2-1 TRBV29-1 TRBD2 few TGCAGCGTTGAAGCGGTCAGTGAAGCGGGAGGGAGGAGCTCCTACAATGAGCAGTTCTTC CSVEAVSEAGGRSSYNEQFF
TRBJ2-3 TRBV11-3 NA NA TGTGCCAGCAGCTTAGGTGGGACTCCCTTAGATACGCAGTATTTT CASSLGGTPLDTQYF
TRBJ1-1 TRBV15 NA once TGTGCCACCAGCAGAGATTTTACGGGGGGGTCTGAAGCTTTCTTT CATSRDFTGGSEAFF
TRBJ1-1 TRBV7-9 NA few TGTGCCAGCAGCTTACGGACAACGAACACTGAAGCTTTCTTT CASSLRTTNTEAFF
TRBJ2-2 TRBV14 NA NA TGTGCCAGCAGCCAAGGACTGAACACCGGGGAGCTGTTTTTT CASSQGLNTGELFF
TRBJ1-1 TRBV11-3 TRBD1 NA TGTGCCAGCAGCCCAGGGGGGCAGGGGCCGGTGAATGAAGCTTTCTTT CASSPGGQGPVNEAFF
TRBJ2-2 TRBV10-3 NA NA TGTGCCAGACGACAGGATCAGCATTCCGGGGAGCTGTTTTTT CARRQDQHSGELFF
TRBJ1-5 TRBV7-2 TRBD1 few TGTGCCAGCAGCCCAACCGACAGGGGCGTAAATCAGCCCCAGCATTTT CASSPTDRGVNQPQHF
TRBJ1-2 TRBV6-2/TRBV6-3 NA NA TGTGCCAGCAGTTACAGAGCCTCCCGACAGGCATATGGCTACACCTTC CASSYRASRQAYGYTF
TRBJ2-1 TRBV10-1 TRBD2 NA TGCGCCAGCAGTGGACCGGGACTAGCGGGGTACAATGAGCAGTTCTTC CASSGPGLAGYNEQFF
TRBJ2-2 TRBV11-3 NA NA TGTGCCAGCAGCTTAGAGTCGGGGGACACCGGGGAGCTGTTTTTT CASSLESGDTGELFF
TRBJ2-3 TRBV19 TRBD1 NA TGTGCCAGTAGTAAGGGGGCTTCTCCGCGCACAGATACGCAGTATTTT CASSKGASPRTDTQYF
TRBJ1-2 TRBV5-1 NA NA TGCGCCAGCAGCTTTCGGGGAGAATGGCACTATGGCTACACCTTC CASSFRGEWHYGYTF
TRBJ1-3 TRBV6-5 NA NA TGTGCCACGGTTATTCCGTCTGGAAACACCATATATTTT CATVIPSGNTIYF
TRBJ2-1 TRBV7-3 TRBD2 NA TGTGCCAGCAAGCCAGAGCGGGGGGCGGCCCACAATGAGCAGTTCTTC CASKPERGAAHNEQFF
TRBJ2-3 TRBV25-1 NA NA TGTGCCAGCAGTCCCCGGGGAGCTGGCGATACGCAGTATTTT CASSPRGAGDTQYF
TRBJ1-4 TRBV5-1 TRBD1 NA TGCGCCAGCAGCAAAACAGGGGGCAGAACTAATGAAAAACTGTTTTTT CASSKTGGRTNEKLFF
TRBJ1-5 TRBV10-3 TRBD1 NA TGTGCCATCAGTGAGTCCGGACAGGGGTCTCAGCCCCAGCATTTT CAISESGQGSQPQHF
TRBJ2-5 TRBV3-1/TRBV3-2 NA once TGTGCCAGCAGCCAACAGGCAGGGGCAGAGGAGACCCAGTACTTC CASSQQAGAEETQYF
TRBJ2-3 TRBV18 NA NA TGTGCCAGCCAGCGAACTAGCACAGATACGCAGTATTTT CASQRTSTDTQYF
TRBJ1-4 TRBV19 NA NA TGTGCCAGTAGTATTGGGCATGGGAATGAAAAACTGTTTTTT CASSIGHGNEKLFF
TRBJ2-5 TRBV6-2/TRBV6-3 NA NA TGTGCCAGCAGTTACCTCCAGGGGGGAGAGACCCAGTACTTC CASSYLQGGETQYF
TRBJ2-7 TRBV27 NA NA TGTGCCAGCAGAACATCAGGGAACGAGCAGTACTTC CASRTSGNEQYF
TRBJ2-4 TRBV20-1 NA NA TGCAGTGCTAGTCAGGGGCTGGCCAAAAACATTCAGTACTTC CSASQGLAKNIQYF
TRBJ2-1 TRBV10-3 NA NA TGTGCCATCAGTTCGGAGGAGCGACGTAGCTCCTACAATGAGCAGTTCTTC CAISSEERRSSYNEQFF
TRBJ2-1 TRBV7-3 TRBD2 NA TGTGCCAGCAGCTTGTTTCTAGCGGCCTCCTACAATGAGCAGTTCTTC CASSLFLAASYNEQFF